This entry lists 26 T cell receptor beta chains sequenced from one sample in a study of blood T cells in healthy people across ages. A second PCR, run for roughly 7 to 12 cycles, used a sample-barcoded 5' primer plus a J-beta primer mix. Each CDR3 protein is one row after TCRdb ran MiXCR on the 5' RACE reads. The data hold 800,000 to 1,000,000 distinct CDR3 sequences, with 45% to 50% observed a single time. Sequenced material: blood. These receptors all stem from a young man in good health.

This rearrangement joins TRBV29-1 to TRBJ1-2, with D maybe TRBD1 (5 bases). Trimming shortened V by 7 bases and J by 2 bases, and 11 bases separated the two germline ends. CDR3 size: 12 residues. Germline assignment: CDR1 SQVTM and CDR2 ANQGSEA. The CDR3 spells CSDWGGNYGYTF. The CDR3 DNA sequence: TGCAGCGATTGGGGGGGAAACTATGGCTACACCTTC.

The chain recombines TRBV29-1 with TRBJ2-1; D is tentatively TRBD1 or TRBD2 (5 bases each). The CDR3 is made up of 13 amino acids. In germline, CDR1 is SQVTM, CDR2 ANQGSEA. Trimming removed 7 bases at V and 7 bases at J, with 17 bases between. The DNA for the CDR3 is TGCAGCGGGGGAGACAGTCCCTCTAATGAGCAGTTCTTC. The encoded protein is CSGGDSPSNEQFF.

The J gene is TRBJ2-3, the V gene TRBV6-6, with D tentatively TRBD2 (7 bases). The CDR3 runs to 14 residues. Germline V gives CDR1 MNHNY, CDR2 SVGAGI (reference sequence). V was cut by 7 bases and J by 2 bases, with 13 bases left in between. In DNA form, the CDR3 reads TGTGCCAGCATCCTGGGGGGGCACACAGATACGCAGTATTTT. It encodes CASILGGHTDTQYF.

Notes on this clonotype: An end of the junction differs from the germline gene, which may be a read error. V and J are TRBV20-1 and TRBJ2-7, with 9 bases that match TRBD1. The CDR3 is 11 residues long. Germline V gene lookup returns CDR1 DFQATT and CDR2 SNEGSKA (reference sequence). The chain's CDR3 is CSARTGDERYF. In nucleotides, the CDR3 is TGCAGTGCTCGGACAGGGGACGAGCGGTACTTC.

The genes are TRBV7-2 and TRBJ2-1; TRBD1 or TRBD2 may be the D gene (5 bases each). Germline V gives CDR1 SGHTA, CDR2 FQGNSA. The ends were cut back, 5 bases at V and 8 bases at J, with 13 bases in the middle. CDR3 length equals 13 residues. CDR3 region: CASSPRGDDEQFF. The CDR3 nucleotides read TGTGCCAGCAGCCCCCGGGGCGACGATGAGCAGTTCTTC.

On this clonotype itself: Germline is not matched at one junction end, which may reflect a read error. The chain is built from TRBV4-1 and TRBJ2-7, with a tentative D call TRBD2 (6 bases). The CDR3 is 15 residues long. CDR1 and CDR2 (germline): MGHRA, YSYEKL. CDR3 in amino acids: CASSQGEAGTYEQYF. The DNA for the CDR3 is TGCGCCAGCAGTCAAGGGGAGGCCGGAACCTACGAGCAGTACTTC.

This clonotype has only one observation. The V call is TRBV24-1, the J call TRBJ2-7, with D possibly TRBD2 on 6 matching bases. The J call may be faulty, since TRBJ2-5 better matches the DNA end. Germline V gene lookup returns CDR1 KGHDR and CDR2 SFDVKD. This CDR3 comprises 15 residues. CDR3 in DNA: TGTGCCACCAGTGATGGAGGGCGAGACCGGGAGACCCAGTACTTC. It codes for CATSDGGRDRETQYF.

This clonotype showed up just once. CDR3 protein: CSAKKDCNSPLHF. The CDR3 DNA sequence: TGCAGTGCTAAAAAGGACTGTAATTCACCCCTCCACTTT. J is TRBJ1-6 and V is TRBV20-1; D not resolved. V lost 4 bases, J lost 6 bases, and 10 bases lay in between. There are 13 residues in the CDR3. Germline assignment: CDR1 DFQATT and CDR2 SNEGSKA (reference sequence).

This clonotype has only a few counts. The chain combines TRBV20-1 with TRBJ2-3, with 8 nucleotides matching TRBD1. V lost 6 bases, J lost 4 bases, and 3 bases stayed unmatched. The length of the CDR3 is 12 residues. The germline gives CDR1 DFQATT, CDR2 SNEGSKA (reference sequence). The CDR3 protein is CSAGQGADTQYF. The DNA for the CDR3 is TGCAGTGCAGGACAGGGCGCAGATACGCAGTATTTT.

The chain joins TRBV7-9 to TRBJ2-1; TRBD2 agrees at 7 bases. CDR3 length: 16 amino acids. V lost 8 bases to trimming and J lost 5 bases; unmatched junction nucleotides: 15. Germline loops: CDR1 SEHNR, CDR2 FQNEAQ (reference sequence). The CDR3 sequence is CASGKSLGLGDNEQFF. CDR3 coding DNA: TGTGCCAGCGGAAAAAGTCTCGGACTAGGAGACAATGAGCAGTTCTTC.

In its sample, this clonotype was seen a few times. The chain recombines TRBV12-3 or TRBV12-4 with TRBJ2-1, with 8 nucleotides matching TRBD1. Trimming removed 6 bases from V and 4 bases from J; junction bases left unmatched: 5. CDR3 size: 14 residues. This chain's CDR3 is CASSPRTGYNEQFF. DNA for the CDR3: TGTGCCAGCAGCCCCCGGACAGGGTACAATGAGCAGTTCTTC.

This clonotype was observed many times. The genes are TRBV4-1 and TRBJ1-6; no reliable D call. The CDR3 contains 14 residues. Germline-derived CDR1 and CDR2 are MGHRA and YSYEKL. V was trimmed by 1 base and J by 14 bases, leaving 15 bases between them. The DNA of the CDR3 is TGCGCCAGCAGCCAAGGTTTGGGCGCCTCGGCCCTCCACTTT. This sequence encodes CASSQGLGASALHF.

The gene calls are TRBV12-3 or TRBV12-4 and TRBJ2-1; D not resolved. The J call could be wrong; TRBJ2-7 is a better fit for the DNA end. The CDR3 spans 16 residues. CDR3 protein: CASSLLVGQSYNEQYF. DNA for the CDR3: TGTGCCAGCAGTTTATTAGTCGGGCAGTCCTACAATGAGCAGTACTTC.

The rearrangement uses TRBV7-9 and TRBJ2-4, with D unresolved. With the DNA end fitting TRBJ2-7 better, the J assignment may be wrong. The CDR3 sequence is 14 residues long. From germline, CDR1 is SEHNR and CDR2 FQNEAQ (reference sequence). The CDR3 DNA sequence: TGTGCCAGCAGCTTAGCCGGTCGTGGGGACGAGCAGTACTTC. Residues: CASSLAGRGDEQYF.

The V and J genes are TRBV28 and TRBJ2-4; D is uncertain. This CDR3 is built from 15 residues. Trimming removed 5 bases at V and 1 base at J, with 12 bases between. CDR1 is MDHEN, CDR2 SYDVKM, per germline. The CDR3 sequence: CASSDFPGAKNIQYF. The CDR3 bases are TGTGCCAGCAGTGACTTCCCTGGGGCCAAAAACATTCAGTACTTC.

This clonotype showed up just a few times. The CDR3 region has the DNA TGTGCCATCAGTGGAGCAGAGGAGACCCAGTACTTC. Its protein product is CAISGAEETQYF. The V gene is TRBV10-3, the J gene TRBJ2-5; D uncertain. CDR3 size: 12 residues. CDR1 ENHRY and CDR2 SYGVKD come from the germline V gene. With 4 bases removed from V and 5 bases from J, the gap between germline ends came to 8 bases.

A word on this clonotype: A single base separates this from a much larger clone, so it may be a read error. The V call is TRBV7-9, the J call TRBJ1-2, with D possibly TRBD1 on 5 matching bases. This CDR3 region has 15 residues. CDR1 and CDR2 (germline): SEHNR, FQNEAQ (reference sequence). The CDR3 coding sequence is TGTGCCAGCAGCTTAGTAGGGGAATGGAGCTATGGCCACACCTTC. Protein sequence: CASSLVGEWSYGHTF.

The genes are TRBV18 and TRBJ2-3, with D tentatively TRBD1 or TRBD2 (5 bases each). Germline V gene data show CDR1 as KGHSH and CDR2 as LQKENI. The CDR3 runs to 16 residues. The V gene lost 1 base and the J gene lost 7 bases, with 18 bases spanning the gap. CDR3 amino acids: CASSPLDSPGPYTQYF. CDR3 sequence (DNA): TGTGCCAGCTCACCACTGGATAGTCCGGGACCTTATACGCAGTATTTT.

This clonotype was counted ten times or more. The rearrangement joins TRBV12-3 or TRBV12-4 to TRBJ2-7; tentatively, D is TRBD2 (6 bases). V was clipped by 7 bases and J by 3 bases, with 13 bases between them. The CDR3 contains 13 residues. The CDR3 coding sequence is TGTGCCAGCACGGGTCTAGCGTTCTACGAGCAGTACTTC. The encoded protein is CASTGLAFYEQYF.

This chain uses TRBV4-3 with TRBJ2-1; possible D gene TRBD1, 5 bases. V was pared by 4 bases and J by 7 bases, with 11 bases between. CDR3 length: 13 amino acids. CDR1 LGHNA and CDR2 YSLEER come from the germline V gene. CDR3 nucleotides: TGCGCCAGCAGCCCGGTAGACAGTAATGAGCAGTTCTTC. The encoded protein is CASSPVDSNEQFF.

The V and J genes are TRBV11-3 and TRBJ2-4, with 7 nucleotides matching TRBD2. The germline CDR1 and CDR2 sequences are SGHNT and YENEEA. This CDR3 has 14 amino acids. The J segment lost 4 bases and the V segment lost 2 bases, leaving 2 bases of the junction unmatched. CDR3 loop: CASSLQRGKNIQYF. The CDR3 DNA is TGTGCCAGCAGCTTACAGCGGGGAAAAAACATTCAGTACTTC.

V usage is TRBV13 and J usage is TRBJ2-1; tentatively, D is TRBD2 (5 bases). In germline, CDR1 is PRHDT, CDR2 FYEKMQ (reference sequence). V was cut by 1 base and J by 8 bases, with 15 bases left in between. This CDR3 spans 15 amino acids. The CDR3 DNA reads TGTGCCAGCAGCTTAGCCGGGAAACACGCCGATGAGCAGTTCTTC. The encoded protein is CASSLAGKHADEQFF.

This clonotype was seen a handful of times. This rearrangement joins TRBV9 to TRBJ1-5, with a tentative D call TRBD1 (6 bases). Trimming shortened V by 5 bases and J by 0 bases, and 12 bases separated the two germline ends. The CDR3 sequence is 15 residues long. Germline CDR1 reads SGDLS; CDR2 reads YYNGEE. The CDR3 DNA sequence: TGTGCCAGCAGTGCAAAGGGGGGTAGCAATCAGCCCCAGCATTTT. Amino acids: CASSAKGGSNQPQHF.

This clonotype showed up just a few times. This sequence joins TRBV7-2 and TRBJ2-7; tentative D call: TRBD2 (5 bases). The germline V and J ends were trimmed by 8 bases and 0 bases, with 11 bases remaining between them. Per the germline V gene, CDR1 is SGHTA and CDR2 is FQGNSA. The CDR3 consists of 13 residues. The CDR3 DNA is TGTGCCAGCGGAGGTTGGCCCTCCTACGAGCAGTACTTC. Protein: CASGGWPSYEQYF.

Worth noting for this clonotype: One end of the junction fails to match germline, which may point to a read error. V usage is TRBV7-3 and J usage is TRBJ2-1, with D uncertain. Germline CDR1 is SGHTA and CDR2 is FQGTGA. This CDR3 region has 12 residues. CDR3 in amino acids: CTSSLSDNEQFF. CDR3 nucleotides: TGTACCAGCAGCTTATCAGACAATGAGCAGTTCTTC.

V usage is TRBV3-1 and J usage is TRBJ2-5; D may be TRBD1 (5 bases). Germline V lookup: CDR1 LGHDT, CDR2 YNNKEL (reference sequence). This CDR3 comprises 15 residues. V shed 0 bases and J shed 11 bases, with 19 bases lying between them. The CDR3 reads CASSQDLGQLSGQYF. The DNA for the CDR3 is TGTGCCAGCAGCCAAGATCTGGGCCAGCTGTCAGGGCAGTACTTC.